These 32 T cell receptor beta chains originate from one sample sequenced in a study of blood T cell repertoires in COVID-19 (dated by TCRdb to 2018 to 2020). Library creation used the immunoSEQ multiplex PCR assay. The table comes from immuneACCESS by way of TCRdb, which keeps in-frame sequences with V and J called. Part of the clones is missing from these tables; in studies checked, under half for an unresolved V gene and the rest for unknown reasons. The table for this sample lists fewer than 300,000 clones; roughly 80% of them were counted only once. Over 8.5% of the sample lies in the top ten. Sequenced material: peripheral blood. These TCRs come from a woman in her 50s who had recovered from COVID-19.

V is TRBV18 and J is TRBJ2-7, with D possibly being TRBD1 (6 bases). Germline V gene sequence: CDR1 KGHSH, CDR2 LQKENI. CDR3 size: 13 residues. V dropped 3 bases and J dropped 3 bases, with 9 bases sitting between them. CDR3 bases: TGTGCCAGCTCACCCGGACAGAACTACGAGCAGTACTTC. It translates to CASSPGQNYEQYF.

The V call is TRBV7-3, the J call TRBJ2-1; D is possibly TRBD1 (6 bases). Germline V gives CDR1 SGHTA, CDR2 FQGTGA. V was clipped by 1 base and J by 1 base, with 11 bases between them. The CDR3 is made up of 16 amino acids. CDR3 sequence (DNA): TGTGCCAGCAGCTTAATCGGAACAGGGTCCTACAATGAGCAGTTCTTC. Protein product: CASSLIGTGSYNEQFF.

The V and J genes are TRBV30 and TRBJ2-3, with D possibly TRBD1 on 5 matching bases. The CDR3 is made up of 14 amino acids. The V end was cut by 5 bases, the J end by 5 bases, with 17 bases between. Germline CDR1 and CDR2: GTSNPN and SVGIG (reference sequence). DNA for the CDR3: TGTGCCTGGGCCACAAAGGGGCGTCGAGATACGCAGTATTTT. Protein sequence: CAWATKGRRDTQYF.

The rearrangement uses TRBV28 and TRBJ2-6; TRBD1 aligns across 8 bases. CDR3 length: 18 residues. Germline V lookup: CDR1 MDHEN, CDR2 SYDVKM. The V and J ends lost 6 bases and 0 bases, in that order; junction bases with no gene match: 10. CDR3 bases: TGTGCCAGCAGCCCACGGACAGGGTCGAGCTCTGGGGCCAACGTCCTGACTTTC. Translating it yields CASSPRTGSSSGANVLTF.

This clone was found many times. This chain uses TRBV4-3 with TRBJ1-5, with 7 positions matching TRBD1. The V segment lost 4 bases and the J segment 7 bases; nucleotides outside the gene matches: 7. The CDR3 runs 14 residues. Germline CDR1 and CDR2: LGHNA and YSLEER. The CDR3 spells CASSPDRDIQPQHF. In nucleotides, the CDR3 is TGCGCCAGCAGCCCTGACAGGGACATCCAGCCCCAGCATTTT.

The chain links TRBV6-4 to TRBJ1-1; tentatively, D is TRBD1 (5 bases). This CDR3 has 13 amino acids. Germline values: CDR1 MRHNA, CDR2 SNTAGT. The V and J ends lost 5 bases and 9 bases respectively, with 16 bases between them. The CDR3 nucleotides read TGTGCCAGCAGTTTGGACACGGGTCGTAAAGCTTTCTTT. Translated: CASSLDTGRKAFF.

The V and J genes are TRBV19 and TRBJ2-2, with D possibly being TRBD1 (6 bases). CDR1 is LNHDA and CDR2 is SQIVND in the germline V gene (reference sequence). V was trimmed by 4 bases and J by 1 base, leaving 10 bases between them. CDR3 length equals 15 residues. CDR3 bases: TGTGCCAGTAGTACCGGGACAAGGAACACCGGGGAGCTGTTTTTT. It encodes CASSTGTRNTGELFF.

This chain links TRBV15 with TRBJ2-1; 8 bases are shared with TRBD2. V lost 3 bases, J lost 4 bases, and 8 bases stayed unmatched. CDR3 length: 16 residues. Germline V gene data show CDR1 as LNHNV and CDR2 as YYDKDF (reference sequence). CDR3 sequence reads: CATSRATSGAYNEQFF. CDR3 bases: TGTGCCACCAGCAGGGCCACTAGCGGAGCTTACAATGAGCAGTTCTTC.

The sample holds a few counts of this clone. Other DNA sequences from this sample encode an identical CDR3 as well. The chain couples TRBV29-1 to TRBJ2-7, with D possibly being TRBD1 (5 bases). Germline loops: CDR1 SQVTM, CDR2 ANQGSEA. The ends were cut back, 3 bases at V and 3 bases at J, with 9 bases in the middle. The CDR3 totals 12 residues. CDR3: CSVESRDYEQYF. The DNA for the CDR3 is TGCAGCGTTGAGTCCAGGGACTACGAGCAGTACTTC.

The chain uses TRBV19 and TRBJ2-3; no definite D call. Germline V gene data show CDR1 as LNHDA and CDR2 as SQIVND (reference sequence). Trimming removed 5 bases at V and 3 bases at J, with 21 bases between. This CDR3 spans 17 amino acids. CDR3 residues: CASSPLGLGRTTDTQYF. Here the CDR3 DNA reads TGTGCCAGTAGTCCGCTGGGTTTGGGCCGCACAACAGATACGCAGTATTTT.

Here the CDR3 reads CASSQGPLKETQYF. In DNA, the CDR3 is TGTGCCAGCAGCCAGGGCCCCTTAAAAGAGACCCAGTACTTC. This chain joins TRBV14 and TRBJ2-5; no reliable D call. CDR1 and CDR2 (germline): SGHDN, FVKESK. Trimming left V 3 bases short and J 3 bases short, with 11 bases between. The CDR3 contains 14 residues. Full variable domain (remainder filled in from reference TRBV14 and TRBJ2-5): EAGVTQFPSHSVIEKGQTVTLRCDPISGHDNLYWYRRVMGKEIKFLLHFVKESKQDESGMPNNRFLAERTGGTYSTLKVQPAELEDSGVYFCASSQGPLKETQYFGPGTRLLVL.

This clone was detected only once. The chain's CDR3 is CASSGLERGGTDTQYF. As DNA, the CDR3 is TGTGCCAGCAGTGGCCTAGAGCGGGGGGGCACAGATACGCAGTATTTT. The chain uses TRBV2 and TRBJ2-3, with 9 bases matching TRBD2. CDR3 length: 16 amino acids. Per the germline V gene, CDR1 is SNHLY and CDR2 is FYNNEI. Trimming took 4 bases from V and 1 from J; bases not matched to a gene: 6.

The chain links TRBV6-1 to TRBJ2-7; D perhaps matches TRBD1 (5 bases). This CDR3 spans 16 amino acids. V gave up 0 bases and J gave up 2 bases, with 14 bases separating them. Germline values: CDR1 MNHNS, CDR2 SASEGT. The CDR3 loop reads CASSEAVADSPYEQYF. The CDR3 bases are TGTGCCAGCAGTGAAGCTGTGGCTGACAGTCCCTACGAGCAGTACTTC.

The gene calls are TRBV5-5 and TRBJ1-5, with a possible D match to TRBD1 (6 bases). The CDR3 is made up of 16 amino acids. Between the trimmed V and J ends, which lost 1 base and 0 bases, there was a span of 11 bases. Germline V gives CDR1 SGHKS, CDR2 YYEKEE (reference sequence). The CDR3 reads CASSLLGAYSNQPQHF. The DNA of the CDR3 is TGTGCCAGCAGCTTGCTGGGGGCGTATAGCAATCAGCCCCAGCATTTT.

The V and J genes are TRBV7-9 and TRBJ2-5; TRBD1 might be the D (5 bases). The CDR3 contains 15 residues. The germline gives CDR1 SEHNR, CDR2 FQNEAQ (reference sequence). Deletions cut 1 base from V and 2 bases from J, with 11 bases between. The CDR3 loop is CASSLDRQLQETQYF. The CDR3, as DNA: TGTGCCAGCAGCTTAGACCGACAGTTACAAGAGACCCAGTACTTC.

The chain recombines TRBV5-1 with TRBJ1-3; the D gene is possibly TRBD1 (5 bases). V gave up 1 base and J gave up 1 base, with 18 bases separating them. The germline gives CDR1 SGHRS, CDR2 YFSETQ. CDR3 length: 18 residues. The CDR3 sequence: CASSLMGSGQGSGNTIYF. The CDR3 bases are TGCGCCAGCAGCTTGATGGGCAGTGGGCAGGGTTCTGGAAACACCATATATTTT. The full variable domain, rest sourced from reference TRBV5-1 and TRBJ1-3, is KAGVTQTPRYLIKTRGQQVTLSCSPISGHRSVSWYQQTPGQGLQFLFEYFSETQRNKGNFPGRFSGRQFSNSRSEMNVSTLELGDSALYLCASSLMGSGQGSGNTIYFGEGSWLTVV.

This chain links TRBV7-2 with TRBJ2-1, with 12 bases aligning to TRBD2. The germline V gene encodes CDR1 SGHTA and CDR2 FQGNSA. The CDR3 loop spans 14 amino acids. Losses at the gene ends were 6 bases for V and 6 bases for J; bases not matched to a gene: 3. The CDR3 spells CASSLAGGPNEQFF. CDR3 bases: TGTGCCAGCAGTCTAGCGGGAGGGCCCAATGAGCAGTTCTTC.

V gene TRBV5-6 combines with J gene TRBJ2-5; 8 bases map to TRBD1. The V gene end was trimmed by 2 bases and the J gene end by 9 bases; junction bases not matched to a gene: 9. CDR1 SGHDT and CDR2 YYEEEE come from the germline V gene. This CDR3 contains 14 residues. The CDR3 loop reads CASSFSGAQGAQYF. DNA of the CDR3: TGTGCCAGCAGCTTTTCAGGAGCACAGGGGGCCCAGTACTTC. Based on the CDR3 plus reference TRBV5-6 and TRBJ2-5, the full variable domain is DAGVTQSPTHLIKTRGQQVTLRCSPKSGHDTVSWYQQALGQGPQFIFQYYEEEERQRGNFPDRFSGHQFPNYSSELNVNALLLGDSALYLCASSFSGAQGAQYFGPGTRLLVL.

The V and J genes are TRBV9 and TRBJ1-2; 7 bases line up with TRBD1. The trim removed 3 bases at V and 10 bases at J, leaving 9 bases unmatched. Per the germline V gene, CDR1 is SGDLS and CDR2 is YYNGEE. The CDR3 sequence is 13 residues long. The CDR3 region has the DNA TGTGCCAGCAGCGCCAGAGGGGGCCTCTACTACACCTTC. Protein: CASSARGGLYYTF.

About this clone itself: Within the sample, other DNA sequences also encode this same CDR3. The genes are TRBV7-2 and TRBJ1-1, with D possibly TRBD1 on 6 matching bases. Germline lookup yields CDR1 SGHTA and CDR2 FQGNSA. V was shortened by 5 bases and J by 6 bases, with 10 bases between the two germline ends. There are 12 residues in the CDR3. The CDR3: CASSLNRAEAFF. The CDR3 DNA is TGTGCCAGCAGCCTAAACAGGGCTGAAGCTTTCTTT.

The J gene is TRBJ2-1, the V gene TRBV7-8, with 12 bases fitting TRBD2. Germline V gene data show CDR1 as SGHVS and CDR2 as FQNEAQ. This CDR3 contains 17 residues. Unmatched junction bases numbered 5, after V lost 5 bases and J lost 0 bases. DNA of the CDR3: TGTGCCAGCAGCACAACTAGCGGGGGGAGCTCCTACAATGAGCAGTTCTTC. This encodes CASSTTSGGSSYNEQFF.

The J gene is TRBJ2-5, the V gene TRBV27; possibly TRBD2 for D (5 bases). The V gene's germline CDR1 is MNHEY and CDR2 SMNVEV (reference sequence). The CDR3 totals 15 residues. V was clipped by 5 bases and J by 5 bases, with 18 bases between them. The CDR3 sequence is CASSPSSQRRETQYF. Written as DNA, the CDR3 is TGTGCCAGCAGTCCCTCCAGTCAGCGGAGGGAGACCCAGTACTTC.

This chain joins TRBV5-4 and TRBJ1-2; 7 bases are shared with TRBD1. Looked up from germline, CDR1 is SGHNT and CDR2 is YYREEE (reference sequence). V was pared by 0 bases and J by 8 bases, with 7 bases of the junction left unmatched. The CDR3 runs to 14 residues. The CDR3 here is CASSLARQQGGYTF. In nucleotides, the CDR3 is TGTGCCAGCAGCTTGGCGCGGCAACAGGGGGGCTACACCTTC. The full variable domain, its missing parts supplied by reference TRBV5-4 and TRBJ1-2, is ETGVTQSPTHLIKTRGQQVTLRCSSQSGHNTVSWYQQALGQGPQFIFQYYREEENGRGNFPPRFSGLQFPNYSSELNVNALELDDSALYLCASSLARQQGGYTFGSGTRLTVV.

J is TRBJ2-3 and V is TRBV9; 8 bases are shared with TRBD2. Germline loops: CDR1 SGDLS, CDR2 YYNGEE. V lost 0 bases, J lost 3 bases, and 9 bases stayed unmatched. This CDR3 spans 17 amino acids. The DNA for the CDR3 is TGTGCCAGCAGCGTAGATGGCGCGGGAGGAGTTACAGATACGCAGTATTTT. This gives the protein CASSVDGAGGVTDTQYF.

The rearrangement uses TRBV7-6 and TRBJ2-3, with TRBD2 as a possible D gene (6 bases). V shed 1 base and J shed 4 bases, with 6 bases lying between them. This CDR3 is built from 13 residues. The germline V gene has CDR1 SGHVS and CDR2 FNYEAQ. The CDR3 region has the DNA TGTGCCAGCAGCTTAGGGAGGGCAGATACGCAGTATTTT. This sequence encodes CASSLGRADTQYF. The full variable domain, with the rest looked up from reference TRBV7-6 and TRBJ2-3, is GAGVSQSPRYKVTKRGQDVALRCDPISGHVSLYWYRQALGQGPEFLTYFNYEAQQDKSGLPNDRFSAERPEGSISTLTIQRTEQRDSAMYRCASSLGRADTQYFGPGTRLTVL.

The genes are TRBV19 and TRBJ2-5, with 7 positions matching TRBD1. V was pared by 7 bases and J by 1 base, with 9 bases of the junction left unmatched. The CDR3 runs 15 residues. CDR1 and CDR2 (germline): LNHDA, SQIVND (reference sequence). This CDR3 reads CASNTGQVLQETQYF. CDR3 sequence (DNA): TGTGCCAGTAATACCGGACAGGTCCTCCAAGAGACCCAGTACTTC.

The chain links TRBV19 to TRBJ2-7; 8 bases are a match to TRBD1. Germline V gene data show CDR1 as LNHDA and CDR2 as SQIVND (reference sequence). The CDR3 covers 12 residues. V shed 8 bases and J 5 bases; nucleotides not matched to a gene: 5. CDR3 coding DNA: TGTGCCAGTGCAGACAGGGGTAACGAGCAGTACTTC. As protein: CASADRGNEQYF.

This clone has a handful of counts. The J gene is TRBJ1-2, the V gene TRBV18, with D perhaps matching TRBD1 (5 bases). CDR3 length: 16 amino acids. V was trimmed by 0 bases and J by 4 bases, leaving 15 bases between them. CDR1 KGHSH and CDR2 LQKENI come from the germline V gene. The CDR3, as DNA: TGTGCCAGCTCACCACCGGTCGGGGGTTCTCTCTATGGCTACACCTTC. Amino acid sequence: CASSPPVGGSLYGYTF.

The rearrangement uses TRBV5-3 and TRBJ1-1, with TRBD1 matching 9 bases. TRBV5-3 is recorded as an ORF, its role being uncertain. J was trimmed by 3 bases and V by 8 bases; bases with no gene match: 8. The CDR3 runs 14 residues. CDR3 DNA sequence: TGTGCCAGGCGATACAGGGGGCGGGACACTGAAGCTTTCTTT. Protein sequence: CARRYRGRDTEAFF.

The genes are TRBV12-3 or TRBV12-4 and TRBJ1-5; D unclear. CDR3 size: 11 residues. The ends were cut back, 0 bases at V and 15 bases at J, with 9 bases in the middle. CDR3: CASSLARERHF. The CDR3, as DNA: TGTGCCAGCAGTTTAGCCCGGGAGCGGCATTTT.

The chain's CDR3 is CASSTQATGLEAFF. In DNA form, the CDR3 reads TGTGCCAGTAGTACCCAAGCGACAGGACTTGAAGCTTTCTTT. The chain combines TRBV19 with TRBJ1-1; tentative D call: TRBD1 (6 bases). The germline V and J ends were trimmed by 4 bases and 7 bases, with 16 bases remaining between them. Per germline, CDR1 LNHDA and CDR2 SQIVND (reference sequence). CDR3 size: 14 residues.

This chain's CDR3 is CASSDQREGRETQYF. The CDR3 DNA follows: TGTGCCAGCAGTGATCAACGGGAGGGCCGAGAGACCCAGTACTTC. The J gene is TRBJ2-5, the V gene TRBV6-4; TRBD2 agrees at 8 bases. The CDR3 runs to 15 residues. V dropped 3 bases and J dropped 4; count of bases not matched to a gene: 7. Germline V gene data show CDR1 as MRHNA and CDR2 as SNTAGT.